Here is one T cell receptor (beta chain) with its context. Per the authors' pipeline: Estimated nucleated cell counts came from reference gene primer amplification. Assay used: immunoSEQ multiplex PCR; TCRdb lists only in-frame clones, some missing. That table furnishes V, J and clone size, whereas the DNA furnished D and trimming. The sample yields about 260,000 clones, roughly 80% seen once. Germline V gene lookup returns CDR1 SGHTA and CDR2 FQGNSA. The V gene end was trimmed by 4 bases and the J gene end by 4 bases; junction bases not matched to a gene: 6. This CDR3 contains 14 residues. This sample was taken from a study of blood T cell repertoires in COVID-19. Study in general: Both acute and convalescent COVID-19 samples were obtained from the United States, Italy and Spain. T cells, B-cell-depleted T cells, or PBMCs supplied cDNA or gDNA.

The chain has TRBV7-2 and TRBJ1-2, with 7 nucleotides matching TRBD1. The source material was peripheral blood. The TCR originated in a man in his sixties who had recovered from COVID-19. CDR3 DNA: TGTGCCAGCAGCTCCATACAGGGGTCCTATGGCTACACCTTC. It encodes CASSSIQGSYGYTF.